This TCR beta chain was sequenced in a study of T cell responses to AZD1222 COVID-19 vaccine. The protocol was immunoSEQ multiplex PCR, while the TCRdb copy is restricted to in-frame clones and leaves out a portion. The sample consists of roughly 140,000 clones, less than 95% of them appearing once. The CDR3 has 15 amino acids. CDR1 and CDR2 (germline): SGHRS, YFSETQ. Trimming left V 0 bases short and J 2 bases short, with 10 bases between. This TCR derives from an adult in good health. This sample comprised peripheral blood, obtained on day 0 of AZD1222 vaccination. This chain links TRBV5-1 with TRBJ2-3; unclear D gene. CDR3 bases: TGCGCCAGCAGCTTGGATTCCGGTTCCACAGATACGCAGTATTTT. Amino acids: CASSLDSGSTDTQYF.